A selection of T cell receptor beta chains follows, all from one sample in a study of blood T cell repertoires in COVID-19. Using immunoSEQ multiplex PCR, the repertoire was profiled, and TCRdb retains in-frame clones only, with some absent. This table has some 250,000 clones, 70% to 85% appearing once. The sample comprised PBMCs or T cells enriched from blood (not recorded which). These TCRs come from a middle-aged man who had recovered from COVID-19. Each CDR3 is given with its conserved first and last residue. A D gene is named only where the DNA matches it firmly. Rows may omit the clone size; those that give it use once, few, many or a size class.

D	size	V	J	DNA	CDR3
.	few	TRBV28	TRBJ2-7	TGTGCCTGGGGGACTGGGGCCTACGAGCAGTACTTC	CAWGTGAYEQYF
TRBD2	.	TRBV6-2/TRBV6-3	TRBJ2-4	TGTGCCAGCAGTTTTCTAGCGGGAAACATTCAGTACTTC	CASSFLAGNIQYF
TRBD2	.	TRBV10-3	TRBJ2-7	TGTGCCATCAGACTAGCGGGGACCTACGAGCAGTACTTC	CAIRLAGTYEQYF
TRBD2	.	TRBV2	TRBJ2-1	TGTGCCAGCATGGCGGGGGAATACAATGAGCAGTTCTTC	CASMAGEYNEQFF
.	.	TRBV7-2	TRBJ2-6	TGTGCCAGCGGCTCGGCGGGGAGCTCTGGGGCCAACGTCCTGACTTTC	CASGSAGSSGANVLTF
.	.	TRBV6-2/TRBV6-3	TRBJ1-1	TGTGCCAGCAGTTACTCAGTCCCCCTACCCATGAACACTGAAGCTTTCTTT	CASSYSVPLPMNTEAFF
TRBD2	.	TRBV4-2	TRBJ2-1	TGTGCCAGCAGCCAAGAAAGCGGGAGGATGAATGAGCAGTTCTTC	CASSQESGRMNEQFF
.	.	TRBV5-4	TRBJ2-7	TGTGCCAGCAGCCCCGGGGGGCCCACCTACGAGCAGTACTTC	CASSPGGPTYEQYF
TRBD1	.	TRBV5-1	TRBJ1-1	TGCGCCAGCAGCCCGGGACAGGGGGCTGCTGAAGCTTTCTTT	CASSPGQGAAEAFF
.	.	TRBV6-5	TRBJ1-1	TGTGCCAGCAGTTACGCGCGGGCCATGAACACTGAAGCTTTCTTT	CASSYARAMNTEAFF
.	.	TRBV11-2	TRBJ1-6	TGTGCCAGCAGTACTTACAATTCACCCCTCCACTTT	CASSTYNSPLHF
.	few	TRBV5-1	TRBJ2-1	TGCGCCAGCAGCCCAGGGGAGGGTAGGTACAATGAGCAGTTCTTC	CASSPGEGRYNEQFF
.	.	TRBV12-5	TRBJ1-2	TGTGCTAGTGCTCGCGGAGGGGCTCGTAACTATGGCTACACCTTC	CASARGGARNYGYTF
TRBD1	few	TRBV28	TRBJ2-7	TGTGCCAGCAGTGCAGGGGGACCCTACGAGCAGTACTTC	CASSAGGPYEQYF
.	.	TRBV5-1	TRBJ1-1	TGCGCCAGCAGCTTCTCTAAGGGGGATACTGAAGCTTTCTTT	CASSFSKGDTEAFF